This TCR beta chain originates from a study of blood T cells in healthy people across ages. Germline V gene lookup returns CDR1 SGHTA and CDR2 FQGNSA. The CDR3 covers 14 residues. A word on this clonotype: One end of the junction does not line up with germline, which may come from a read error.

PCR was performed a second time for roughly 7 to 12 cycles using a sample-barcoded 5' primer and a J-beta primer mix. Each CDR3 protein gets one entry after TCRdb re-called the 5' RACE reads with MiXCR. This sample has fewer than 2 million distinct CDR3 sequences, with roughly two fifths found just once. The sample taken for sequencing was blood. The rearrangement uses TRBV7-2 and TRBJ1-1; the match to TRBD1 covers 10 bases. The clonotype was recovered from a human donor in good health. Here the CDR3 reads CATGTGAGGTEAFF. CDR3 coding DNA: TGCGCCACAGGGACAGGGGCGGGAGGCACTGAAGCTTTCTTT.